This entry lists 3 T cell receptor beta chains sequenced from one sample in a study of T-cell memory formation after mild COVID-19. TCRdb independently ran MiXCR on the 5' RACE reads; one entry per CDR3 protein. The sample includes tens of thousands of distinct CDR3 sequences, roughly 16% of them seen just once. The sequenced material came from PBMCs or a T cell subset sorted from them (not recorded which). These receptors were obtained from a man aged 18-30 years who had mild COVID-19 (a few samples of this study predate the infection). Cell type and time point are not known.

V is TRBV5-1 and J is TRBJ1-4; D unclear. This CDR3 has 15 residues. The ends were cut back, 0 bases at V and 8 bases at J, with 14 bases in the middle. Germline CDR1 is SGHRS and CDR2 is YFSETQ. In DNA form, the CDR3 reads TGCGCCAGCAGCTTGGGCCGGGGAGCTCTGGAAAAACTGTTTTTT. The encoded protein is CASSLGRGALEKLFF.

The V gene is TRBV19, the J gene TRBJ1-1; a possible D gene is TRBD1 (5 bases). V was shortened by 10 bases and J by 1 base, with 7 bases between the two germline ends. Per germline, CDR1 LNHDA and CDR2 SQIVND (reference sequence). The CDR3 is 11 residues long. The CDR3 DNA sequence: TGTGCCACCACAGGGAACACTGAAGCTTTCTTT. It is translated as CATTGNTEAFF.

The sample holds a few counts of this clonotype. This chain connects TRBV7-6 to TRBJ2-3; 8 positions agree with TRBD2. The CDR3 loop spans 15 amino acids. Germline lookup yields CDR1 SGHVS and CDR2 FNYEAQ. Unmatched junction bases numbered 6, after V lost 5 bases and J lost 2 bases. CDR3 bases: TGTGCCAGCAGCAGGAGCGGGGGCCACACAGATACGCAGTATTTT. This sequence encodes CASSRSGGHTDTQYF.